The 25 T cell receptor beta chains presented below share a single source sample, sequenced in a study of cytomegalovirus exposure and HLA in healthy donors. PCR was performed using 60 Vbeta and 13 Jbeta primers. Clones were sequenced by immunoSEQ multiplex PCR, and TCRdb holds only the in-frame ones, with some missing. The data hold about 160,000 clones, with 77% observed a single time. Sequencing used PBMCs. The source is a man aged 25 to 40 in good health and CMV-seropositive.

This clone has only one observation. The J gene is TRBJ2-5, the V gene TRBV19; possibly TRBD1 for D (6 bases). The CDR3 consists of 13 residues. Trimming cost V 3 bases and J 4 bases, with 9 bases left between them. The V gene's germline CDR1 is LNHDA and CDR2 SQIVND (reference sequence). CDR3 nucleotide sequence: TGTGCCAGTAGTATTGGGACAACAGAGACCCAGTACTTC. Its translation: CASSIGTTETQYF.

This rearrangement joins TRBV6-4 to TRBJ2-3; 12 bases map to TRBD2. This CDR3 is 17 amino acids long. The germline CDR1 and CDR2 sequences are MRHNA and SNTAGT. V trimming: 2 bases; J trimming: 5 bases; junction bases outside the gene matches: 8. CDR3 loop: CASSDAPSGGAVDTQYF. CDR3 nucleotides: TGTGCCAGCAGTGACGCCCCTAGCGGGGGGGCCGTAGATACGCAGTATTTT.

This chain connects TRBV11-2 to TRBJ1-6; tentative D call: TRBD1 (5 bases). V lost 4 bases, J lost 12 bases, and 19 bases lay in between. This CDR3 is built from 15 residues. Germline CDR1 SGHAT, CDR2 FQNNGV. CDR3: CASSSSGGGTGPLHF. The CDR3 DNA follows: TGTGCCAGCAGCTCATCTGGGGGGGGGACGGGACCCCTCCACTTT.

The chain links TRBV9 to TRBJ1-2, with D perhaps TRBD1 (6 bases). Germline V lookup: CDR1 SGDLS, CDR2 YYNGEE. The CDR3 has 15 residues. V lost 3 bases to trimming and J lost 3 bases, with 15 bases between them. CDR3 coding DNA: TGTGCCAGCAGCGCTCACTACAGGGATTACTATGGCTACACCTTC. It codes for CASSAHYRDYYGYTF.

The J gene is TRBJ2-2, the V gene TRBV4-1; the match to TRBD2 covers 9 bases. The junction had 19 bases not matched to a gene; V was cut back by 6 bases and J by 5 bases. The CDR3 sequence is 19 residues long. Looked up from germline, CDR1 is MGHRA and CDR2 is YSYEKL. The CDR3 sequence is CASRHGRHLAGTSTGELFF. Written as DNA, the CDR3 is TGCGCCAGCAGGCACGGGAGGCATCTAGCGGGGACCTCAACCGGGGAGCTGTTTTTT.

The rearrangement joins TRBV6-1 to TRBJ1-1; 9 bases map to TRBD1. The germline V gene has CDR1 MNHNS and CDR2 SASEGT. J was trimmed by 2 bases and V by 2 bases; bases with no gene match: 9. This CDR3 is built from 17 residues. The CDR3, as DNA: TGTGCCAGCAGTGAAAGGACCAACAGGGGGCCCAACACTGAAGCTTTCTTT. Its translation is CASSERTNRGPNTEAFF.

The gene calls are TRBV29-1 and TRBJ2-5, with a weak D call TRBD1 (6 bases). Germline assignment: CDR1 SQVTM and CDR2 ANQGSEA. Trimming took 4 bases from V and 5 from J, leaving 14 bases between them. This CDR3 spans 13 amino acids. The DNA for the CDR3 is TGCAGCGTTGTGGCAGGGGATGGGGAGACCCAGTACTTC. It encodes CSVVAGDGETQYF. Filled out from reference TRBV29-1 and TRBJ2-5, the complete variable domain reads SAVISQKPSRDICQRGTSLTIQCQVDSQVTMMFWYRQQPGQSLTLIATANQGSEATYESGFVIDKFPISRPNLTFSTLTVSNMSPEDSSIYLCSVVAGDGETQYFGPGTRLLVL.

CDR3 DNA sequence: TGCGCCAGCAGCCCCCCGGGAGGGGGAGAATCACCCCTCCACTTT. Translating it yields CASSPPGGGESPLHF. The gene calls are TRBV5-1 and TRBJ1-6; D is perhaps TRBD1 (6 bases). Trimming took off 4 bases at V and 10 bases at J, with 18 bases between the two ends. CDR1 is SGHRS and CDR2 is YFSETQ in the germline V gene. This CDR3 region has 15 residues. Filled out from reference TRBV5-1 and TRBJ1-6, the complete variable domain reads KAGVTQTPRYLIKTRGQQVTLSCSPISGHRSVSWYQQTPGQGLQFLFEYFSETQRNKGNFPGRFSGRQFSNSRSEMNVSTLELGDSALYLCASSPPGGGESPLHFGNGTRLTVT.

This chain joins TRBV6-1 and TRBJ2-5, with TRBD1 matching over 8 bases. After removal of 4 bases from V and 4 bases from J, the junction contained 8 bases not matched to a gene. CDR3 length: 15 residues. The germline V gene has CDR1 MNHNS and CDR2 SASEGT. CDR3 in DNA: TGTGCCAGCAGTGGAGACAGGGGCCATGGAGAGACCCAGTACTTC. Residues: CASSGDRGHGETQYF.

This chain joins TRBV4-3 and TRBJ2-4, with D possibly matching TRBD1 (5 bases). Looked up from germline, CDR1 is LGHNA and CDR2 is YSLEER. V shed 8 bases and J shed 7 bases, with 15 bases lying between them. The CDR3 sequence is 13 residues long. CDR3 sequence: CASRWGWVNIQYF. The CDR3 DNA follows: TGCGCCAGCCGGTGGGGCTGGGTGAACATTCAGTACTTC.

V usage is TRBV2 and J usage is TRBJ2-6, with D perhaps TRBD1 (5 bases). CDR3 length equals 17 residues. Trimming took off 1 base at V and 0 bases at J, with 10 bases between the two ends. Germline CDR1 and CDR2: SNHLY and FYNNEI. The CDR3 DNA reads TGTGCCAGCAGTGAAGGCCAGGGCTCCTCTGGGGCCAACGTCCTGACTTTC. Protein: CASSEGQGSSGANVLTF. Full variable domain (missing parts from reference TRBV2 and TRBJ2-6): EPEVTQTPSHQVTQMGQEVILRCVPISNHLYFYWYRQILGQKVEFLVSFYNNEISEKSEIFDDQFSVERPDGSNFTLKIRSTKLEDSAMYFCASSEGQGSSGANVLTFGAGSRLTVL.

The V call is TRBV7-6, the J call TRBJ2-3; D is possibly TRBD2 (6 bases). The V end lost 4 bases, the J end lost 0 bases, and 14 bases lay between the germline ends. The CDR3 consists of 16 residues. Germline V gene lookup returns CDR1 SGHVS and CDR2 FNYEAQ. The DNA for the CDR3 is TGTGCCAGCAGCTCCCAAATAGCGGTGAGCACAGATACGCAGTATTTT. Translating gives CASSSQIAVSTDTQYF.

The chain uses TRBV21-1 and TRBJ2-5; TRBD2 is the table's D call, not checked against the DNA. TRBV21-1 is an annotated pseudogene. The CDR3 runs 16 residues. The CDR3 coding sequence is TGTGCCAGCAGCAAAGGGAGCGGGGGGCACCAAGAGACCCAGTACTTC. Its protein product is CASSKGSGGHQETQYF.

J is TRBJ2-7 and V is TRBV5-1; 9 nucleotides agree with TRBD1. There are 16 residues in the CDR3. Germline lookup yields CDR1 SGHRS and CDR2 YFSETQ. J was trimmed by 7 bases and V by 3 bases; bases with no gene match: 14. In DNA form, the CDR3 reads TGCGCCAGCAGCTCCCGCGGCACAGGGGGCTTTGGGGAGCAGTACTTC. Residues: CASSSRGTGGFGEQYF. Full variable domain (outside the CDR3, taken from reference TRBV5-1 and TRBJ2-7): KAGVTQTPRYLIKTRGQQVTLSCSPISGHRSVSWYQQTPGQGLQFLFEYFSETQRNKGNFPGRFSGRQFSNSRSEMNVSTLELGDSALYLCASSSRGTGGFGEQYFGPGTRLTVT.

This chain links TRBV5-1 with TRBJ1-2; 7 bases are shared with TRBD1. The CDR3 spans 15 residues. Germline V gene sequence: CDR1 SGHRS, CDR2 YFSETQ. J was trimmed by 5 bases and V by 2 bases; bases with no gene match: 9. The CDR3 DNA reads TGCGCCAGCAGCTTTGCTAACAGGGGTTCGTATGGCTACACCTTC. Translated, it gives CASSFANRGSYGYTF. The full variable domain, its missing parts supplied by reference TRBV5-1 and TRBJ1-2, is KAGVTQTPRYLIKTRGQQVTLSCSPISGHRSVSWYQQTPGQGLQFLFEYFSETQRNKGNFPGRFSGRQFSNSRSEMNVSTLELGDSALYLCASSFANRGSYGYTFGSGTRLTVV.

The V gene is TRBV7-2, the J gene TRBJ2-1; 7 nucleotides align to TRBD1. The CDR3 extends over 14 amino acids. V lost 0 bases to trimming and J lost 10 bases; unmatched junction nucleotides: 6. Germline V gene data show CDR1 as SGHTA and CDR2 as FQGNSA. The CDR3 here is CASSLALGGGEQFF. CDR3 coding DNA: TGTGCCAGCAGCTTAGCTTTAGGGGGCGGAGAGCAGTTCTTC.

The rearrangement links TRBV7-6 to TRBJ2-5, with 9 bases that match TRBD2. The CDR3 has 15 amino acids. Germline CDR1 and CDR2: SGHVS and FNYEAQ. Losses at the gene ends were 4 bases for V and 2 bases for J; bases not matched to a gene: 5. CDR3 sequence reads: CASSSLAGVQETQYF. Here the CDR3 DNA reads TGTGCCAGCAGCTCTTTAGCGGGGGTGCAAGAGACCCAGTACTTC.

The V call is TRBV30, the J call TRBJ2-7; tentatively, D is TRBD1 (6 bases). CDR1 GTSNPN and CDR2 SVGIG come from the germline V gene (reference sequence). The CDR3 covers 14 residues. Between the trimmed V and J ends, which lost 4 bases and 1 base, there was a span of 14 bases. The CDR3 sequence is CAWTTGQGSYEQYF. The DNA of the CDR3 is TGTGCCTGGACGACGGGCCAGGGGTCCTACGAGCAGTACTTC.

The chain employs TRBV27 and TRBJ2-2; 8 nucleotides agree with TRBD2. The CDR3 is 15 residues long. V lost 6 bases, J lost 7 bases, and 10 bases stayed unmatched. Germline lookup yields CDR1 MNHEY and CDR2 SMNVEV (reference sequence). CDR3 region: CASRNSGGNGGELFF. CDR3 sequence (DNA): TGTGCCAGCAGAAACTCGGGGGGGAACGGCGGGGAGCTGTTTTTT.

The chain has TRBV5-4 and TRBJ2-2, with 9 bases matching TRBD2. V shed 5 bases and J 0 bases; nucleotides not matched to a gene: 2. Germline loops: CDR1 SGHNT, CDR2 YYREEE (reference sequence). The CDR3 covers 15 residues. The CDR3 loop is CASSLAGANTGELFF. In DNA, the CDR3 is TGTGCCAGCAGTTTAGCGGGGGCGAACACCGGGGAGCTGTTTTTT. Looking up the rest from reference TRBV5-4 and TRBJ2-2 gives the full variable domain: ETGVTQSPTHLIKTRGQQVTLRCSSQSGHNTVSWYQQALGQGPQFIFQYYREEENGRGNFPPRFSGLQFPNYSSELNVNALELDDSALYLCASSLAGANTGELFFGEGSRLTVL.

This clone appeared a single time. The V call is TRBV4-2, the J call TRBJ1-3; D is unclear. This CDR3 is built from 15 residues. Germline CDR1 LGHNA, CDR2 YNFKEQ. The ends were cut back, 4 bases at V and 2 bases at J, with 12 bases in the middle. The DNA of the CDR3 is TGTGCCAGCAGCCCTTCGGGGAGCCCTGGAAACACCATATATTTT. As protein: CASSPSGSPGNTIYF.

The rearrangement joins TRBV6-1 to TRBJ2-7, with D unclear. This CDR3 has 13 amino acids. Germline assignment: CDR1 MNHNS and CDR2 SASEGT. V lost 2 bases to trimming and J lost 0 bases, with 5 bases between them. CDR3 DNA sequence: TGTGCCAGCAGTGAATGGAGCTCCTACGAGCAGTACTTC. This codes for CASSEWSSYEQYF.

Here the CDR3 reads CASSPQPGQSYNEQFF. In DNA form, the CDR3 reads TGTGCCAGCAGTCCGCAACCGGGACAGTCCTACAATGAGCAGTTCTTC. The chain carries TRBV28 and TRBJ2-1, with 7 bases fitting TRBD1. Germline CDR1 is MDHEN and CDR2 is SYDVKM. Trimming removed 5 bases from V and 1 base from J; junction bases left unmatched: 8. This CDR3 has 16 amino acids.

This clone has only a few counts. The V gene is TRBV19, the J gene TRBJ2-1; TRBD1 matches at 9 bases. The CDR3 length is 14 residues. V dropped 5 bases and J dropped 9; count of bases not matched to a gene: 8. Germline V lookup: CDR1 LNHDA, CDR2 SQIVND (reference sequence). CDR3 amino acids: CASSSGQGQSEQFF. The CDR3, as DNA: TGTGCCAGTAGTTCAGGACAGGGGCAGAGTGAGCAGTTCTTC.

V and J are TRBV18 and TRBJ2-7; 7 bases are shared with TRBD2. V trimming: 6 bases; J trimming: 3 bases; junction bases outside the gene matches: 5. CDR1 is KGHSH, CDR2 LQKENI, per germline. The CDR3 runs to 13 residues. In nucleotides, the CDR3 is TGTGCCAGCTCCCTAGCGGATGACTACGAGCAGTACTTC. Translating it yields CASSLADDYEQYF.